This T cell receptor (beta chain) was recorded in a study of T-cell memory formation after mild COVID-19. On this clonotype: The antigen is undetermined.

Germline V lookup: CDR1 SGHTA, CDR2 FQGTGA. The CDR3 is 13 amino acids. Trimming removed 4 bases from V and 4 bases from J, with 7 bases in between. Study-level results: Prior to infection, memory already included some responding clones, suggesting cross-reactive memory joined. Day 15 to 85 contracting clones showed balanced CD4/CD8; day 15 to 37 expanders favored CD4+. Among CD4+ contracting clones, most were CM and EM, and CD8+ ones EMRA.

5'RACE with constant-segment primers built TCRalpha and TCRbeta cDNA libraries with UMIs. TCRdb itself ran the 5' RACE reads through MiXCR, one entry per CDR3 protein. Of about 210,000 distinct CDR3 sequences in the sample, approximately 10% are singletons; the top ten hold 3% to 3.5%. This TCR came from a man younger than 35 who had mild COVID-19 (a few samples of this study predate the infection). Cell type and time point are not known. Input material: PBMCs or a T cell subset sorted from them (not recorded which). This sequence joins TRBV7-3 and TRBJ1-4, with no clear D. The CDR3 region is CASSYLNNEKLFF. CDR3 coding DNA: TGTGCCAGCAGCTACCTGAATAATGAAAAACTGTTTTTT.